This T cell receptor (beta chain) is drawn from a study of blood T cells in healthy people across ages. Trimming stripped 0 bases from V and 4 bases from J, with 14 bases between. The CDR3 sequence is 16 residues long. Germline lookup yields CDR1 LGHNA and CDR2 YNFKEQ. A second 7 to 11 cycle PCR used barcoded and J-beta primers. Each CDR3 protein is one row after TCRdb ran MiXCR on the 5' RACE reads. The table records 790,000 or so distinct CDR3 sequences, approximately 53% of them present only once. The chain couples TRBV4-2 to TRBJ2-3, with D perhaps matching TRBD2 (6 bases). The sample was blood. The clonotype originates from a man aged 35 to 55 in good health. CDR3 loop: CASSQEALAGADTQYF. CDR3 sequence (DNA): TGTGCCAGCAGCCAAGAAGCACTAGCAGGCGCAGATACGCAGTATTTT.